This TCR beta chain comes out of a study of blood T cell repertoires in COVID-19. This table comes from immunoSEQ multiplex PCR, and its TCRdb copy is limited to in-frame clones, with some not included. The sample yields roughly 260,000 clones, under 85% seen once. Germline CDR1 and CDR2: GTSNPN and SVGIG (reference sequence). V trimming: 0 bases; J trimming: 5 bases; junction bases outside the gene matches: 7. The CDR3 is 16 amino acids. The gene calls are TRBV30 and TRBJ2-3, with 11 nucleotides matching TRBD2. This TCR came from a woman aged 40 to 50 with active or convalescent COVID-19. The sequenced sample consisted of peripheral blood. CDR3 nucleotides: TGTGCCTGGAGTGTAGCATCCCTAGCGGGGGGAGATACGCAGTATTTT. Translation gives CAWSVASLAGGDTQYF.